Listed here are 17 T cell receptor beta chains from one sample, sequenced in a study of blood T cell repertoires in COVID-19. TCRdb's table, derived via immunoSEQ multiplex PCR, lists solely in-frame clones and lacks some. The sample shows around 280,000 clones, around 90% of them seen only once. The sequencing sample was made of peripheral blood. The source of these receptors is a woman between 45 and 60 years old who had recovered from COVID-19.

The V call is TRBV19, the J call TRBJ1-5; D perhaps matches TRBD1 (5 bases). CDR3 length: 14 residues. The V end lost 1 base, the J end lost 5 bases, and 9 bases lay between the germline ends. CDR1 LNHDA and CDR2 SQIVND come from the germline V gene (reference sequence). CDR3 DNA: TGTGCCAGTAGTATAGCGTTAGGGGATCAGCCCCAGCATTTT. It specifies CASSIALGDQPQHF.

This sequence joins TRBV7-2 and TRBJ1-5; D possibly corresponds to TRBD1 (6 bases). The V end was cut by 5 bases, the J end by 2 bases, with 10 bases between. Looked up from germline, CDR1 is SGHTA and CDR2 is FQGNSA. CDR3 length equals 14 residues. The CDR3: CASSLKGGNQPQHF. DNA for the CDR3: TGTGCCAGCAGCCTCAAGGGGGGCAATCAGCCCCAGCATTTT. The full variable domain, with the rest looked up from reference TRBV7-2 and TRBJ1-5, is GAGVSQSPSNKVTEKGKDVELRCDPISGHTALYWYRQSLGQGLEFLIYFQGNSAPDKSGLPSDRFSAERTGGSVSTLTIQRTQQEDSAVYLCASSLKGGNQPQHFGDGTRLSIL.

This rearrangement joins TRBV6-5 to TRBJ1-5; D remains unclear. CDR1 is MNHEY, CDR2 SVGAGI, per germline. CDR3 length: 15 residues. Trimming removed 10 bases from V and 1 base from J, with 17 bases in between. The CDR3 spells CATLQWRLSNQPQHF. CDR3 coding DNA: TGTGCCACCTTGCAGTGGAGATTAAGCAATCAGCCCCAGCATTTT.

This chain uses TRBV6-5 with TRBJ1-2, with D perhaps matching TRBD1 (6 bases). Trimming stripped 7 bases from V and 8 bases from J, with 23 bases between. Germline CDR1 reads MNHEY; CDR2 reads SVGAGI. CDR3 length: 15 residues. CDR3 protein: CASKTPGRGLSGYTF. The CDR3 DNA follows: TGTGCCAGCAAGACCCCAGGTAGGGGGTTGAGCGGCTACACCTTC.

The J gene is TRBJ2-5, the V gene TRBV5-1, with 12 positions matching TRBD2. The CDR3 covers 16 residues. V gave up 1 base and J gave up 4 bases; unmatched junction bases: 5. Germline V gene lookup returns CDR1 SGHRS and CDR2 YFSETQ. CDR3 protein: CASSLSETSGGETQYF. The CDR3 bases are TGCGCCAGCAGCTTGTCCGAGACTAGCGGGGGAGAGACCCAGTACTTC.

The chain recombines TRBV7-2 with TRBJ1-2; 8 bases map to TRBD1. Germline CDR1 SGHTA, CDR2 FQGNSA. CDR3 size: 15 residues. The V gene end was trimmed by 6 bases and the J gene end by 2 bases; junction bases not matched to a gene: 8. The DNA for the CDR3 is TGTGCCAGCAGTCGATGGGGGGACAGGAACTATGGCTACACCTTC. As protein: CASSRWGDRNYGYTF.

V usage is TRBV9 and J usage is TRBJ2-1; D is ambiguous. The V gene's germline CDR1 is SGDLS and CDR2 YYNGEE. This CDR3 comprises 11 residues. Trimming took 4 bases from V and 9 from J, leaving 8 bases between them. The CDR3 DNA reads TGTGCCAGCAGCCTTTACGGTGAGCAGTTCTTC. Its protein is CASSLYGEQFF.

The rearrangement uses TRBV5-4 and TRBJ2-2; 8 bases align to TRBD2. The CDR3 is made up of 15 amino acids. Germline V gives CDR1 SGHNT, CDR2 YYREEE (reference sequence). V lost 4 bases to trimming and J lost 7 bases; unmatched junction nucleotides: 9. CDR3 DNA: TGTGCCAGCAGCACCGGGGGGGGCTTTGGCGGGGAGCTGTTTTTT. Translated: CASSTGGGFGGELFF.

The chain is built from TRBV4-3 and TRBJ2-5; 13 nucleotides match TRBD2. J gave up 5 bases and V 1 base, and 7 bases lay outside the gene matches. Germline V CDR1 and CDR2: LGHNA, YSLEER. The CDR3 has 17 residues. The CDR3 loop is CASSQAILAGGGETQYF. CDR3 nucleotide sequence: TGCGCCAGCAGCCAAGCCATACTAGCGGGAGGGGGTGAGACCCAGTACTTC.

The genes are TRBV9 and TRBJ2-1; TRBD1 might be the D (6 bases). Trimming stripped 3 bases from V and 0 bases from J, with 13 bases between. This CDR3 contains 16 residues. Germline V gene lookup returns CDR1 SGDLS and CDR2 YYNGEE. This CDR3 is CASSGGHSSSYNEQFF. CDR3 coding DNA: TGTGCCAGCAGCGGGGGACACTCTAGCTCCTACAATGAGCAGTTCTTC.

V and J are TRBV7-9 and TRBJ2-2; D gene uncertain. The CDR3 loop spans 13 amino acids. Germline V CDR1 and CDR2: SEHNR, FQNEAQ (reference sequence). V was trimmed by 4 bases and J by 4 bases, leaving 7 bases between them. The CDR3, as DNA: TGTGCCAGCAGCTATACAAGCACCGGGGAGCTGTTTTTT. Amino acid sequence: CASSYTSTGELFF. The full variable domain, completed using reference TRBV7-9 and TRBJ2-2, is DTGVSQNPRHKITKRGQNVTFRCDPISEHNRLYWYRQTLGQGPEFLTYFQNEAQLEKSRLLSDRFSAERPKGSFSTLEIQRTEQGDSAMYLCASSYTSTGELFFGEGSRLTVL.

This clone was recorded only once. The rearrangement uses TRBV30 and TRBJ2-5; D gene uncertain. The V gene's germline CDR1 is GTSNPN and CDR2 SVGIG (reference sequence). The V end lost 3 bases, the J end lost 4 bases, and 9 bases lay between the germline ends. The CDR3 is 12 amino acids. CDR3: CAWRPRGETQYF. The CDR3 DNA reads TGTGCCTGGAGACCTCGCGGAGAGACCCAGTACTTC. Combining the CDR3 with reference TRBV30 and TRBJ2-5 gives the whole variable domain SQTIHQWPATLVQPVGSPLSLECTVEGTSNPNLYWYRQAAGRGLQLLFYSVGIGQISSEVPQNLSASRPQDRQFILSSKKLLLSDSGFYLCAWRPRGETQYFGPGTRLLVL.

The gene calls are TRBV3-1 (or the pseudogene TRBV3-2) and TRBJ2-5; the match to TRBD2 covers 10 bases. The germline V gene encodes CDR1 LGHDT and CDR2 YNNKEL (reference sequence). This CDR3 is 16 amino acids long. Trimming removed 1 base from V and 5 bases from J; junction bases left unmatched: 7. The CDR3, as DNA: TGTGCCAGCAGCCAAGCTAGCGGGAGAGGTTGGGAGACCCAGTACTTC. Protein product: CASSQASGRGWETQYF.

This rearrangement joins TRBV5-1 to TRBJ2-1, with D maybe TRBD1 (5 bases). The germline V and J ends were trimmed by 1 base and 8 bases, with 19 bases remaining between them. Looked up from germline, CDR1 is SGHRS and CDR2 is YFSETQ. The CDR3 extends over 16 amino acids. CDR3 sequence reads: CASSLFTGPRDDEQFF. The CDR3 nucleotides are TGCGCCAGCAGCTTGTTTACAGGCCCTAGGGATGATGAGCAGTTCTTC.

The chain carries TRBV6-5 and TRBJ2-7, with 9 bases identical to TRBD2. In germline, CDR1 is MNHEY, CDR2 SVGAGI. After removal of 2 bases from V and 4 bases from J, the junction contained 9 bases not matched to a gene. This CDR3 comprises 16 residues. The CDR3 sequence is CASSYARLAGLYEQYF. For the CDR3, the DNA is TGTGCCAGCAGTTACGCGCGCCTAGCGGGATTATACGAGCAGTACTTC.

The V and J genes are TRBV10-3 and TRBJ2-3, with 8 bases that match TRBD2. This CDR3 is built from 14 residues. The V gene end was trimmed by 10 bases and the J gene end by 5 bases; junction bases not matched to a gene: 11. Germline V gene lookup returns CDR1 ENHRY and CDR2 SYGVKD. CDR3 sequence: CATRSGGGGDTQYF. The CDR3 DNA follows: TGTGCCACTAGGAGCGGGGGAGGGGGAGATACGCAGTATTTT.

The V call is TRBV5-4, the J call TRBJ1-2; TRBD1 might be the D (6 bases). V lost 4 bases, J lost 5 bases, and 9 bases lay in between. The germline V gene has CDR1 SGHNT and CDR2 YYREEE (reference sequence). The length of the CDR3 is 12 residues. CDR3 region: CASSIGQYGYTF. CDR3 in DNA: TGTGCCAGCAGCATCGGACAGTATGGCTACACCTTC.